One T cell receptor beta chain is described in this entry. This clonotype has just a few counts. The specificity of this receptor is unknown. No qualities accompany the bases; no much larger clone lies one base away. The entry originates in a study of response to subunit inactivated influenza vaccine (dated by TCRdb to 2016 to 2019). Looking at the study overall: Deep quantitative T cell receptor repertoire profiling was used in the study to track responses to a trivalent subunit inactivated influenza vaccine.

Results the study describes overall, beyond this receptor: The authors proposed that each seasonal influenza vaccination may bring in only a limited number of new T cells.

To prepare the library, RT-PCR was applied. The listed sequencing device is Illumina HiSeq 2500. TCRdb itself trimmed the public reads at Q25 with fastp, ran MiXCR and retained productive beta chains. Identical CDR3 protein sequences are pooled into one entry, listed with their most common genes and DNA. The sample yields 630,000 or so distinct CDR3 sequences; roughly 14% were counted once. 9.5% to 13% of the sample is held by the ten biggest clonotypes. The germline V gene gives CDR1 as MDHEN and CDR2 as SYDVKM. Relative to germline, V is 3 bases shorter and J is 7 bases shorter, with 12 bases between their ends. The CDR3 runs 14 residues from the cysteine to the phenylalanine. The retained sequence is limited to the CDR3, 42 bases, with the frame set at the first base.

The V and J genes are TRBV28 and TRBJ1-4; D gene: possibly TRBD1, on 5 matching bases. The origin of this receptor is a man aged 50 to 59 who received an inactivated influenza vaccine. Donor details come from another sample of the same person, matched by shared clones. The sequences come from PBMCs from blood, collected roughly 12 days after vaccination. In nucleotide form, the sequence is TGTGCCAGCAGTTTTCTTGGGACGGGTGAAAAACTGTTTTTT. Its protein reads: CASSFLGTGEKLFF.